This T cell receptor (beta chain) was observed in a study of neurological immune-mediated disorders. TCRdb processed the 5' RACE reads anew with MiXCR; each CDR3 protein has one entry. Here the sample spans fewer than 60,000 distinct CDR3 sequences, 3% to 4.5% being singletons. With 6 bases removed from V and 1 base from J, the gap between germline ends came to 17 bases. CDR3 length: 15 residues. CDR1 is DFQATT and CDR2 is SNEGSKA in the germline V gene (reference sequence). This clonotype was seen many times. J is TRBJ2-3 and V is TRBV20-1; D may be TRBD2 (6 bases). Sequenced sample: PBMCs. This clonotype was obtained from a man aged 55-75 years with multiple sclerosis. CDR3: CSAVGSSPRTDTQYF. The CDR3 DNA reads TGCAGTGCCGTCGGGAGTTCCCCTCGCACAGATACGCAGTATTTT.